These 14 T cell receptor beta chains share one sample of origin, sequenced in a study of blood T cell repertoires in COVID-19 (dated by TCRdb to 2020 to 2022). The library was built by means of the immunoSEQ multiplex PCR assay. TCRdb's version of the immuneACCESS table is confined to in-frame rearrangements and falls short of the full clone set. An unresolved V gene accounts for under half of the shortfall where checked; the remainder is of unknown origin. The sample data list about 370,000 clones, and nearly 90% of these were observed just once. About 7% of the sample is in the top ten clones. Sequencing was done on a sample of peripheral blood. The receptors here all came from a man aged 18 to 30 with active or convalescent COVID-19.

This chain links TRBV3-1 (or the pseudogene TRBV3-2) with TRBJ2-1; 7 bases agree with TRBD2. V lost 0 bases to trimming and J lost 0 bases; unmatched junction nucleotides: 11. CDR3 length: 19 residues. The germline CDR1 and CDR2 sequences are LGHDT and YNNKEL (reference sequence). The CDR3 sequence: CASSQELRRSGYSYNEQFF. The CDR3, as DNA: TGTGCCAGCAGCCAAGAACTGAGACGTAGCGGGTACTCCTACAATGAGCAGTTCTTC.

The rearrangement links TRBV18 to TRBJ2-1, with TRBD2 matching over 10 bases. V gave up 6 bases and J gave up 0 bases; unmatched junction bases: 14. CDR1 is KGHSH and CDR2 is LQKENI in the germline V gene. This CDR3 is built from 19 residues. The CDR3 loop is CASSPQRTSGKSSYNEQFF. For the CDR3, the DNA is TGTGCCAGCTCCCCCCAGAGGACTAGCGGAAAGAGCTCCTACAATGAGCAGTTCTTC.

This chain links TRBV6-5 with TRBJ1-4; TRBD1 matches 7 bases. Trimming took 8 bases from V and 8 from J; bases not matched to a gene: 11. This CDR3 has 14 amino acids. The V gene's germline CDR1 is MNHEY and CDR2 SVGAGI. The CDR3: CASGSQGLDEKLFF. CDR3 sequence (DNA): TGTGCCAGCGGCTCACAGGGGCTGGACGAAAAACTGTTTTTT.

The chain is built from TRBV5-1 and TRBJ2-3, with TRBD2 identical over 8 bases. Per the germline V gene, CDR1 is SGHRS and CDR2 is YFSETQ. This CDR3 has 16 residues. Trimming at V came to 2 bases and at J to 4 bases, leaving 9 bases not matched to a gene. CDR3 sequence reads: CASSLRVLAVPDTQYF. Here the CDR3 DNA reads TGCGCCAGCAGCTTACGGGTACTAGCGGTCCCAGATACGCAGTATTTT.

This sequence joins TRBV30 and TRBJ1-4; D unresolved. From germline, CDR1 is GTSNPN and CDR2 SVGIG (reference sequence). This CDR3 comprises 15 residues. V was cut by 0 bases and J by 10 bases, with 18 bases left in between. The CDR3 sequence: CAWSVRADRGGKLFF. For the CDR3, the DNA is TGTGCCTGGAGTGTACGGGCGGACCGAGGAGGAAAACTGTTTTTT.

This clone was found once. V usage is TRBV5-1 and J usage is TRBJ1-1, with 9 nucleotides matching TRBD1. CDR1 SGHRS and CDR2 YFSETQ come from the germline V gene. The CDR3 runs 15 residues. V shed 5 bases, J shed 10 bases, and the junction held 15 bases outside the gene matches. CDR3 DNA: TGCGCCAGCAGTTGGGGGGACAGGGATTCTCCTGTAGCTTTCTTT. Protein product: CASSWGDRDSPVAFF.

The chain combines TRBV7-9 with TRBJ2-1; TRBD1 might be the D (6 bases). Germline-derived CDR1 and CDR2 are SEHNR and FQNEAQ (reference sequence). V was shortened by 5 bases and J by 8 bases, with 10 bases between the two germline ends. There are 12 residues in the CDR3. Written as DNA, the CDR3 is TGTGCCAGCAGCCCCAAGGGGGATGAGCAGTTCTTC. This codes for CASSPKGDEQFF.

This chain connects TRBV9 to TRBJ2-1, with 11 bases that match TRBD2. Germline loops: CDR1 SGDLS, CDR2 YYNGEE. V shed 2 bases, J shed 9 bases, and the junction held 7 bases outside the gene matches. The CDR3 is 15 residues long. The CDR3 DNA reads as TGTGCCAGCAGCGTCGGGGGACTAGCGGTTGGTGAGCAGTTCTTC. Its translation: CASSVGGLAVGEQFF. Together with reference TRBV9 and TRBJ2-1, the CDR3 gives the full variable domain: DSGVTQTPKHLITATGQRVTLRCSPRSGDLSVYWYQQSLDQGLQFLIQYYNGEERAKGNILERFSAQQFPDLHSELNLSSLELGDSALYFCASSVGGLAVGEQFFGPGTRLTVL.

V is TRBV28 and J is TRBJ1-5, with D unresolved. The germline V gene encodes CDR1 MDHEN and CDR2 SYDVKM. The ends were cut back, 8 bases at V and 0 bases at J, with 2 bases in the middle. The CDR3 sequence is 11 residues long. This CDR3 is CASRSNQPQHF. The CDR3 DNA reads TGTGCCAGCCGTAGCAATCAGCCCCAGCATTTT.

The chain recombines TRBV19 with TRBJ1-2; 8 nucleotides align to TRBD1. This CDR3 region has 13 residues. V dropped 6 bases and J dropped 8; count of bases not matched to a gene: 8. The germline CDR1 and CDR2 sequences are LNHDA and SQIVND (reference sequence). This chain's CDR3 is CASRNTGGGGYTF. The CDR3 DNA sequence: TGTGCCAGTAGGAATACAGGGGGTGGCGGCTACACCTTC.

The rearrangement joins TRBV21-1 to TRBJ1-5; the DNA was not compared with TRBD1, the D call given in the table. TRBV21-1 is assigned pseudogene status. The CDR3 totals 18 residues. DNA for the CDR3: TGTGCCAGCAGCAACGAGGGGGACAGGGCCAATAGCAATCAGCCCCAGCATTTT. Residues: CASSNEGDRANSNQPQHF.

The chain uses TRBV7-3 and TRBJ2-1; possible D gene TRBD2, 6 bases. CDR1 and CDR2 (germline): SGHTA, FQGTGA. Trimming took off 5 bases at V and 10 bases at J, with 21 bases between the two ends. The CDR3 totals 15 residues. The CDR3 here is CASSLTSLNTGEQFF. The CDR3 DNA is TGTGCCAGCAGCCTGACTAGTTTAAATACTGGAGAGCAGTTCTTC.

The rearrangement links TRBV6-5 to TRBJ1-2; tentative D call: TRBD1 (5 bases). Germline CDR1 is MNHEY and CDR2 is SVGAGI. The CDR3 loop spans 13 amino acids. The V gene lost 5 bases and the J gene lost 6 bases, with 13 bases spanning the gap. This CDR3 is CASSRGHADGYTF. The CDR3 nucleotides are TGTGCCAGCAGTCGCGGACATGCGGATGGCTACACCTTC.

The chain joins TRBV5-6 to TRBJ1-3, with D possibly being TRBD1 (5 bases). CDR1 is SGHDT and CDR2 is YYEEEE in the germline V gene. CDR3 length equals 14 residues. The V gene lost 2 bases and the J gene lost 4 bases, with 10 bases spanning the gap. The CDR3 coding sequence is TGTGCCAGCAGCTTATCGGCAGGGGGAAACACCATATATTTT. This gives the protein CASSLSAGGNTIYF.